A single sample is the source of the 5 T cell receptor beta chains below, sequenced in a study of post-analysis software for immune sequencing data (dated by TCRdb to the mid-2010s). General findings and caveats noted by the study authors: Patients showed significantly higher frequencies than controls for about 5 TRBV segments, among them TRBV5-6, TRBV5-1 and TRBV20-1.

These TCRs are of unknown antigen specificity. Library prep was done by PCR. TCRdb lists the instrument as Illumina HiSeq 2500. Unique molecular identifiers were incorporated into TCR beta cDNA libraries to reduce PCR and sequencing biases. TCRdb redid the processing of the public reads, applying fastp at Q25 and MiXCR, and retained in-frame beta chains. A single entry per CDR3 protein holds the most common genes and DNA from its merged rows. The sample table contains 250,000 to 300,000 distinct CDR3 sequences; only one count was recorded for around 34% of them. Clones ranked in the top ten supply roughly 4.8% of the sample. The source material was blood. The receptors were gathered from a girl aged 10 to 17 with multiple sclerosis.

Many counts were recorded for this clonotype. V gene TRBV28 combines with J gene TRBJ2-5, with 7 bases identical to TRBD1. Unmatched junction bases numbered 8, after V lost 5 bases and J lost 5 bases. The CDR3 is made up of 14 amino acids. The germline CDR1 and CDR2 sequences are MDHEN and SYDVKM. CDR3 bases: TGTGCCAGCAGTCCTAGGGGGCCGTCGGAGACCCAGTACTTC. Translating gives CASSPRGPSETQYF. The full variable domain, with the rest looked up from reference TRBV28 and TRBJ2-5, is DVKVTQSSRYLVKRTGEKVFLECVQDMDHENMFWYRQDPGLGLRLIYFSYDVKMKEKGDIPEGYSVSREKKERFSLILESASTNQTSMYLCASSPRGPSETQYFGPGTRLLVL.

The chain couples TRBV28 to TRBJ2-1; TRBD2 matches 8 bases. The trim removed 3 bases at V and 0 bases at J, leaving 7 bases unmatched. Germline CDR1 and CDR2: MDHEN and SYDVKM. This CDR3 is built from 17 residues. The chain's CDR3 is CASSLLTGGSSYNEQFF. The CDR3 region has the DNA TGTGCCAGCAGTTTGTTGACGGGGGGGAGCTCCTACAATGAGCAGTTCTTC.

On this clonotype: A much more abundant neighbour one base away suggests this may be a read error. The chain employs TRBV20-1 and TRBJ2-1, with D perhaps matching TRBD1 (6 bases). CDR1 DFQATT and CDR2 SNEGSKA come from the germline V gene (reference sequence). CDR3 size: 17 residues. The DNA for the CDR3 is TGTAGTGCTAGACAAAACGAGGGGGTCCCTTCCTACAATGAGCAGTTCTTC. This sequence encodes CSARQNEGVPSYNEQFF.

This clonotype was detected a few times. This may arise from a read error, as a much more abundant clone is one base away. The chain combines TRBV29-1 with TRBJ2-1; no firm D call. The length of the CDR3 is 13 residues. CDR1 is SQVTM and CDR2 is ANQGSEA in the germline V gene. In DNA form, the CDR3 reads TGCAGCGTTGCGGATCTGATATATAATGGGCAGTTCTTC. It specifies CSVADLIYNGQFF.

This clonotype came up many times. The gene calls are TRBV4-1 and TRBJ2-1, with D possibly being TRBD2 (6 bases). The germline V gene encodes CDR1 MGHRA and CDR2 YSYEKL. CDR3 length: 16 amino acids. The germline V and J ends were trimmed by 1 base and 3 bases, with 13 bases remaining between them. The CDR3 sequence is CASSQGDGGLYNEQFF. As DNA, the CDR3 is TGCGCCAGCAGCCAAGGGGACGGAGGGCTCTACAATGAGCAGTTCTTC.